These 14 T cell receptor beta chains were all obtained from the same sample, sequenced in a study of blood T cell repertoires in COVID-19. The protocol was immunoSEQ multiplex PCR, while the TCRdb copy is restricted to in-frame clones and leaves out a portion. The sample includes fewer than 450,000 clones, 85% to 90% of them seen just once. Input material: PBMCs or T cells enriched from blood (not recorded which). The receptors here all came from a young woman who had recovered from COVID-19.

The chain uses TRBV7-8 and TRBJ2-5; 13 bases map to TRBD2. Germline-derived CDR1 and CDR2 are SGHVS and FQNEAQ. The CDR3 extends over 20 amino acids. Unmatched junction bases numbered 20, after V lost 5 bases and J lost 5 bases. CDR3 sequence: CASSVNPGLAGVGRWETQYF. The CDR3 DNA reads as TGTGCCAGCAGCGTGAACCCCGGACTAGCGGGGGTAGGGAGGTGGGAGACCCAGTACTTC.

This clone came up once. In DNA form, the CDR3 reads TGTGCCAGCAGTGAACAGGAGGGACCAAAACTGTTTTTT. This translates into CASSEQEGPKLFF. The chain combines TRBV6-1 with TRBJ1-4; D possibly corresponds to TRBD1 (5 bases). Looked up from germline, CDR1 is MNHNS and CDR2 is SASEGT. CDR3 length: 13 amino acids. The V end lost 2 bases, the J end lost 10 bases, and 11 bases lay between the germline ends.

V is TRBV6-2 or TRBV6-3 and J is TRBJ2-1; the D is unclear. This CDR3 has 13 residues. Germline V lookup: CDR1 MNHEY, CDR2 SVGEGT. Trimming left V 2 bases short and J 5 bases short, with 7 bases between. For the CDR3, the DNA is TGTGCCAGCAGTTACCTCTCGGACAATGAGCAGTTCTTC. Protein sequence: CASSYLSDNEQFF.

This chain connects TRBV4-2 to TRBJ1-6, with D maybe TRBD1 (6 bases). Germline V gives CDR1 LGHNA, CDR2 YNFKEQ. Deletions cut 2 bases from V and 3 bases from J, with 11 bases between. The CDR3 covers 16 residues. In DNA form, the CDR3 reads TGTGCCAGCAGCCAACCGGACAGCAACTATAATTCACCCCTCCACTTT. Protein sequence: CASSQPDSNYNSPLHF.

The chain is built from TRBV4-1 and TRBJ2-3, with 12 bases identical to TRBD2. V shed 4 bases and J 6 bases; nucleotides not matched to a gene: 5. Germline-derived CDR1 and CDR2 are MGHRA and YSYEKL. This CDR3 has 15 residues. CDR3 coding DNA: TGCGCCAGCAGCCCTAGCGGGGGGGCCGTCGATACGCAGTATTTT. Its protein product is CASSPSGGAVDTQYF.

A few counts support this clone. The chain couples TRBV15 to TRBJ1-2; 7 nucleotides line up with TRBD1. V was clipped by 0 bases and J by 7 bases; unmatched bases: 2. Germline loops: CDR1 LNHNV, CDR2 YYDKDF (reference sequence). This CDR3 is 13 amino acids long. The CDR3 sequence: CATSRDHRGGYTF. In DNA, the CDR3 is TGTGCCACCAGCAGAGATCACAGGGGTGGCTACACCTTC.

The gene calls are TRBV6-6 and TRBJ2-7; 9 bases map to TRBD1. V lost 6 bases and J lost 3; bases outside the gene matches: 9. The CDR3 runs to 15 residues. CDR1 and CDR2 from the germline V gene are MNHNY and SVGAGI (reference sequence). The CDR3 loop reads CASSPGTGPFYEQYF. CDR3 in DNA: TGTGCCAGCAGCCCCGGGACAGGGCCGTTCTACGAGCAGTACTTC.

The rearrangement uses TRBV10-2 and TRBJ1-1; no definite D call. Germline-derived CDR1 and CDR2 are WSHSY and SAAADI. This CDR3 has 12 amino acids. Trimming removed 7 bases at V and 3 bases at J, with 9 bases between. In DNA form, the CDR3 reads TGCGCCAGCAAGGCGGGGTACACTGAAGCTTTCTTT. Residues: CASKAGYTEAFF.

The chain links TRBV19 to TRBJ2-3, with D possibly being TRBD2 (5 bases). This CDR3 spans 13 amino acids. The germline CDR1 and CDR2 sequences are LNHDA and SQIVND (reference sequence). V lost 1 base to trimming and J lost 5 bases, with 7 bases between them. CDR3 DNA: TGTGCCAGTAGTATAGGAGCGGTAGATACGCAGTATTTT. This encodes CASSIGAVDTQYF.

The rearrangement joins TRBV28 to TRBJ1-3; 8 nucleotides align to TRBD1. V shed 6 bases, J shed 0 bases, and the junction held 7 bases outside the gene matches. Germline loops: CDR1 MDHEN, CDR2 SYDVKM. This CDR3 is 16 amino acids long. CDR3 amino acids: CASRTDRATSGNTIYF. CDR3 DNA: TGTGCCAGCAGAACGGACAGGGCGACCTCTGGAAACACCATATATTTT.

The chain is built from TRBV19 and TRBJ1-4; TRBD1 is a possible D gene (5 bases). Germline V lookup: CDR1 LNHDA, CDR2 SQIVND (reference sequence). This CDR3 is 15 amino acids long. The ends were cut back, 6 bases at V and 8 bases at J, with 19 bases in the middle. The CDR3 sequence is CASRVSGTGGEKLFF. The CDR3 nucleotides read TGTGCCAGTAGAGTTTCCGGGACCGGAGGGGAAAAACTGTTTTTT.

The chain joins TRBV30 to TRBJ1-2; tentative D call: TRBD1 (6 bases). The CDR3 sequence is 13 residues long. The germline V and J ends were trimmed by 4 bases and 8 bases, with 17 bases remaining between them. Germline assignment: CDR1 GTSNPN and CDR2 SVGIG (reference sequence). The CDR3 region is CAWMPRTAPGYTF. The CDR3 region has the DNA TGTGCCTGGATGCCCCGGACAGCTCCCGGCTACACCTTC.

The CDR3 here is CASSSSTNEKLFF. The DNA of the CDR3 is TGTGCCAGCAGTTCGTCAACTAATGAAAAACTGTTTTTT. J is TRBJ1-4 and V is TRBV6-5, with D unclear. Trimming took off 4 bases at V and 0 bases at J, with 3 bases between the two ends. Germline V gives CDR1 MNHEY, CDR2 SVGAGI. This CDR3 has 13 residues.

This sequence joins TRBV3-1 (or the pseudogene TRBV3-2) and TRBJ1-3; 11 nucleotides match TRBD1. The CDR3 runs to 16 residues. The germline gives CDR1 LGHDT, CDR2 YNNKEL (reference sequence). V lost 3 bases and J lost 0; bases outside the gene matches: 1. CDR3: CASSQGTGGSGNTIYF. The CDR3 bases are TGTGCCAGCAGCCAGGGGACAGGGGGCTCTGGAAACACCATATATTTT.